This paragraph reports one T cell receptor (beta chain). Antigen unknown. This research-autopsy study prospectively enrolled adult allogeneic hematopoietic cell transplant recipients with steroid-refractory graft-versus-host disease. V was shortened by 3 bases and J by 7 bases, with 10 bases between the two germline ends. The CDR3 totals 14 residues. Germline assignment: CDR1 PRHDT and CDR2 FYEKMQ (reference sequence). The entry originates in a study of tissue T cells after allogeneic stem cell transplantation. Study-level background: Pathologist H&E review favored samples with visible lymphocytes for sequencing among multiple samples.

Study outcomes and limitations: Blood and spleen captured only part of the tissue TCR repertoire. Which tissue TCRs were alloreactive or antigen-specific was not determined. Some clones might be persisting host cells.

Sequencing was performed with immunoSEQ multiplex PCR; in TCRdb, only in-frame clones are kept and a portion is missing. The profile shows about 1,300 clones, roughly 74% of them singletons. Source: stomach tissue, taken at autopsy. The genes are TRBV13 and TRBJ1-6; no clear D gene. This receptor was taken from a male patient between 40 and 69 years old with steroid-refractory graft-versus-host disease after an allogeneic stem cell transplant. Some T cells may be graft donor cells. The CDR3 region is CASSFIGRNSPLHF. The CDR3 DNA follows: TGTGCCAGCAGCTTTATTGGCCGGAATTCACCCCTCCACTTT.